This TCR beta chain was sequenced for a study of CD8 T cells in ankylosing spondylitis. Germline V CDR1 and CDR2: ENHRY, SYGVKD. The CDR3 is 14 amino acids. V trimming: 6 bases; J trimming: 0 bases; junction bases outside the gene matches: 5. It was by quantitative 5'-RACE with molecular barcodes that TCR beta libraries were made. TCRdb re-called the 5' RACE reads through MiXCR, storing one row per CDR3 protein. The top ten hold more than 14% of the sample, which has 350,000 or so distinct CDR3 sequences, approximately 8.2% seen once. Study-level results: Some of the motif variants had earlier been found in reactive arthritis patients' fluid and blood. Typical of ankylosing spondylitis blood, it appeared, was a TCR beta motif of under 10 highly homologous variants.

As regards this clonotype: Its target is unknown.

The chain is built from TRBV10-3 and TRBJ2-7, with TRBD2 matching 7 bases. Sequenced input: blood, either unsorted or a sorted T cell fraction (not recorded which). This sequence originates from a male donor with ankylosing spondylitis. CDR3 in amino acids: CAIRDGRSSYEQYF. DNA of the CDR3: TGTGCCATCAGGGACGGGAGGAGCTCCTACGAGCAGTACTTC.